These 6 T cell receptor beta chains originate from one sample sequenced in a study of a mutant IDH1 vaccine in newly diagnosed glioma (dated by TCRdb to the early 2020s). Libraries were prepared through the immunoSEQ multiplex PCR assay. In its TCRdb copy, this immuneACCESS table keeps in-frame sequences only and misses some clones. Where compared with another copy, unresolved V genes explain less than half of these, and the others have no known cause. Here the sample has some 60,000 clones; 75% to 90% occur a single time. The leading ten clones occupy approximately 6% of the sample. The label giving this sample's time point can be read as: week 11, during vaccination. Every vaccine dose consisted of 300 ug of a 20-mer mutant IDH1 peptide in Montanide, administered subcutaneously together with topical imiquimod. The antigens these receptors bind are not known. This sample comprised PBMCs, obtained from a glioma patient whose treatment included an IDH1 peptide vaccine. The source is a man aged 50 or older with glioma.

This chain links TRBV13 with TRBJ2-7; 7 nucleotides line up with TRBD2. CDR1 and CDR2 (germline): PRHDT, FYEKMQ (reference sequence). This CDR3 has 16 amino acids. After removal of 4 bases from V and 4 bases from J, the junction contained 13 bases not matched to a gene. The CDR3 loop reads CASSSPWAGVGYEQYF. DNA for the CDR3: TGTGCCAGCAGCTCCCCCTGGGCGGGAGTGGGGTACGAGCAGTACTTC.

This chain connects TRBV29-1 to TRBJ2-7; D perhaps matches TRBD1 (5 bases). Trimming removed 5 bases at V and 2 bases at J, with 13 bases between. There are 13 residues in the CDR3. Germline CDR1 is SQVTM and CDR2 is ANQGSEA. The CDR3 sequence: CSVRLDNPYEQYF. For the CDR3, the DNA is TGCAGCGTTCGCCTGGACAATCCCTACGAGCAGTACTTC.

The chain combines TRBV6-5 with TRBJ1-1, with a possible D match to TRBD1 (6 bases). CDR1 and CDR2 (germline): MNHEY, SVGAGI. The CDR3 is 11 amino acids. Trimming cost V 10 bases and J 10 bases, with 16 bases left between them. CDR3 nucleotide sequence: TGTGCCACCAGCGAACAGGGCGCAGCTTTCTTT. This translates into CATSEQGAAFF.

The V call is TRBV28, the J call TRBJ2-2; TRBD2 matches at 8 bases. Germline V gene data show CDR1 as MDHEN and CDR2 as SYDVKM. After removal of 1 base from V and 4 bases from J, the junction contained 2 bases not matched to a gene. The CDR3 totals 15 residues. DNA of the CDR3: TGTGCCAGCAGTTTATACGGGAGGGCCACCGGGGAGCTGTTTTTT. Translating it yields CASSLYGRATGELFF.

The V call is TRBV5-6, the J call TRBJ1-5; no reliable D call. The CDR3 loop spans 15 amino acids. Germline V CDR1 and CDR2: SGHDT, YYEEEE. Trimming left V 1 base short and J 0 bases short, with 8 bases between. Here the CDR3 DNA reads TGTGCCAGCAGCTTGTGGGCCAATAGCAATCAGCCCCAGCATTTT. Its translation is CASSLWANSNQPQHF.

The chain joins TRBV5-4 to TRBJ1-1; D not resolved. CDR1 and CDR2 (germline): SGHNT, YYREEE (reference sequence). Trimming stripped 0 bases from V and 7 bases from J, with 13 bases between. The length of the CDR3 is 14 residues. In DNA form, the CDR3 reads TGTGCCAGCAGCTTGGCACTCTCTAGACGTGAAGCTTTCTTT. It encodes CASSLALSRREAFF.